One sample yielded the 26 T cell receptor beta chains listed below, sequenced in a study of CD8+ T cells in alopecia areata. cDNA prepared by RNA extraction and subsequent reverse transcription served as the template for sequencing. Clones were sequenced by immunoSEQ multiplex PCR, and TCRdb holds only the in-frame ones, with some missing. The data hold 100,000 to 150,000 clones, with approximately 49% observed a single time. Material: CD8+ T cells sorted from blood, obtained at week 0. Source of these receptors: a human donor with alopecia areata.

The chain combines TRBV29-1 with TRBJ1-4, with D maybe TRBD1 (6 bases). The CDR3 covers 19 residues. Trimming removed 4 bases from V and 0 bases from J, with 24 bases in between. CDR1 and CDR2 from the germline V gene are SQVTM and ANQGSEA. The DNA for the CDR3 is TGCAGCGTTGCCGGAGTAAACAGGGACGACCATGCAACTAATGAAAAACTGTTTTTT. Its protein is CSVAGVNRDDHATNEKLFF.

This clone has just a few counts. This chain links TRBV19 with TRBJ2-2; the D call may be TRBD1 or TRBD2 (5 bases each). Trimming took 3 bases from V and 11 from J, leaving 16 bases between them. CDR1 is LNHDA and CDR2 is SQIVND in the germline V gene (reference sequence). The CDR3 length is 14 residues. The CDR3 region has the DNA TGTGCCAGTAGTATTTTGGCAGACAGCGGAGAGCTGTTTTTT. It codes for CASSILADSGELFF.

This clone was picked up a small number of times. The chain links TRBV5-1 to TRBJ2-2; 8 bases align to TRBD2. Per germline, CDR1 SGHRS and CDR2 YFSETQ. The ends lost 1 base at V and 1 base at J; junction bases unmatched: 12. The CDR3 has 19 residues. The DNA of the CDR3 is TGCGCCAGCAGCTTGAGGCGGGGGGTCCTTTCTGGGAACACCGGGGAGCTGTTTTTT. The encoded protein is CASSLRRGVLSGNTGELFF.

This clone has only a few counts. V is TRBV29-1 and J is TRBJ1-1; TRBD1 might be the D (5 bases). The V and J ends lost 7 bases and 0 bases respectively, with 15 bases between them. From germline, CDR1 is SQVTM and CDR2 ANQGSEA. The length of the CDR3 is 14 residues. The CDR3 DNA sequence: TGCAGCGGCCGAAACAGGCTACTGAACACTGAAGCTTTCTTT. It codes for CSGRNRLLNTEAFF.

V gene TRBV15 combines with J gene TRBJ2-7; tentative D call: TRBD1 (6 bases). The CDR3 has 13 amino acids. The V gene lost 8 bases and the J gene lost 3 bases, with 14 bases spanning the gap. The germline gives CDR1 LNHNV, CDR2 YYDKDF (reference sequence). Written as DNA, the CDR3 is TGTGCCACCGGGGGCCGGGACGGCTACGAGCAGTACTTC. This encodes CATGGRDGYEQYF.

In its sample, this clone was seen a few times. J is TRBJ2-7 and V is TRBV29-1; 11 nucleotides match TRBD1. Trimming cost V 6 bases and J 6 bases; bases outside gene matches: 7. Per germline, CDR1 SQVTM and CDR2 ANQGSEA. The CDR3 has 13 amino acids. The CDR3 loop is CSVGQGAGIEQYF. CDR3 nucleotides: TGCAGCGTAGGACAGGGGGCAGGGATCGAGCAGTACTTC.

V gene TRBV27 combines with J gene TRBJ2-5; the D is unclear. The CDR3 has 13 residues. Trimming left V 3 bases short and J 2 bases short, with 7 bases between. Germline lookup yields CDR1 MNHEY and CDR2 SMNVEV (reference sequence). CDR3 nucleotides: TGTGCCAGCAGTTTTTTGGGACAAGAGACCCAGTACTTC. Translated: CASSFLGQETQYF.

The chain uses TRBV5-1 and TRBJ2-6; either TRBD1 or TRBD2 may fit D (5 bases each). The CDR3 runs to 17 residues. CDR1 is SGHRS, CDR2 YFSETQ, per germline. The ends were cut back, 0 bases at V and 2 bases at J, with 12 bases in the middle. The CDR3 sequence is CASSLDSRGAGANVLTF. CDR3 in DNA: TGCGCCAGCAGCTTGGATAGTCGAGGGGCTGGGGCCAACGTCCTGACTTTC.

The chain is built from TRBV13 and TRBJ2-7, with TRBD1 as a possible D gene (6 bases). Per the germline V gene, CDR1 is PRHDT and CDR2 is FYEKMQ (reference sequence). V shed 0 bases and J shed 5 bases, with 17 bases lying between them. CDR3 size: 16 residues. The CDR3 sequence is CASSLGGQIQSHEQYF. DNA for the CDR3: TGTGCCAGCAGCTTAGGCGGACAGATACAATCCCACGAGCAGTACTTC.

This chain uses TRBV30 with TRBJ1-5; D call uncertain. Deletions cut 2 bases from V and 8 bases from J, with 10 bases between. The CDR3 is 12 residues long. CDR1 is GTSNPN, CDR2 SVGIG, per germline (reference sequence). The CDR3 DNA follows: TGTGCCTGGAGTCTAACCAAGGAGCCCCAGCATTTT. Translated: CAWSLTKEPQHF.

The table lists this clone with a few counts. The gene calls are TRBV10-3 and TRBJ1-1; D is unclear. Germline CDR1 reads ENHRY; CDR2 reads SYGVKD. Between the trimmed V and J ends, which lost 6 bases and 3 bases, there was a span of 8 bases. The CDR3 is 12 residues long. For the CDR3, the DNA is TGTGCCATCAGCGAGGCTGACACTGAAGCTTTCTTT. Its protein is CAISEADTEAFF.

The chain joins TRBV5-1 to TRBJ2-2; D assignment may be TRBD1 or TRBD2 (5 bases each). V dropped 4 bases and J dropped 6 bases, with 19 bases sitting between them. Germline V CDR1 and CDR2: SGHRS, YFSETQ. This CDR3 is built from 16 residues. The CDR3 coding sequence is TGCGCCAGCAGCCAAGAGGGGCGAACGGCCGCCGGGGAGCTGTTTTTT. Its translation: CASSQEGRTAAGELFF.

In DNA form, the CDR3 reads TGTGCCAGCCGTTCCGGGACAGGGGGTTCCGAGCAGTACTTC. Residues: CASRSGTGGSEQYF. This chain connects TRBV27 to TRBJ2-7, with TRBD1 matching over 11 bases. The CDR3 has 14 amino acids. Germline values: CDR1 MNHEY, CDR2 SMNVEV (reference sequence). V trimming: 8 bases; J trimming: 6 bases; junction bases outside the gene matches: 9.

The rearrangement joins TRBV4-3 to TRBJ2-1, with a tentative D call TRBD1 (6 bases). CDR1 and CDR2 (germline): LGHNA, YSLEER. CDR3 length: 17 residues. Trimming shortened V by 2 bases and J by 6 bases, and 20 bases separated the two germline ends. The CDR3 DNA is TGCGCCAGCAGCCAATTACTCGGAGGACAGCCACCCAATGAGCAGTTCTTC. Its protein is CASSQLLGGQPPNEQFF.

This clone has a single count. DNA of the CDR3: TGCAGCGTTGAGACTTATCCGGGGGGGAATGAGCAGTTCTTC. It specifies CSVETYPGGNEQFF. J is TRBJ2-1 and V is TRBV29-1, with TRBD2 matching 8 bases. The length of the CDR3 is 14 residues. In germline, CDR1 is SQVTM, CDR2 ANQGSEA. The V gene end was trimmed by 3 bases and the J gene end by 7 bases; junction bases not matched to a gene: 8.

V gene TRBV7-9 combines with J gene TRBJ2-7; D gene ambiguous. This CDR3 spans 13 amino acids. Germline CDR1 reads SEHNR; CDR2 reads FQNEAQ (reference sequence). The V and J ends lost 4 bases and 3 bases respectively, with 10 bases between them. The CDR3 nucleotides read TGTGCCAGCAGCTGGAGTCTTTACTACGAGCAGTACTTC. Protein sequence: CASSWSLYYEQYF.

This clone was counted only a few times. The chain has TRBV29-1 and TRBJ2-1; weak D call: TRBD1 (5 bases). CDR1 is SQVTM and CDR2 is ANQGSEA in the germline V gene. Trimming stripped 1 base from V and 4 bases from J, with 14 bases between. This CDR3 contains 15 residues. Here the CDR3 reads CSVEGWGKGYNEQFF. The CDR3 nucleotides read TGCAGCGTTGAAGGGTGGGGCAAAGGGTACAATGAGCAGTTCTTC.

In this sample, this clone turned up a few times. The CDR3 sequence: CASSQHTGLGGELFF. DNA of the CDR3: TGTGCCAGCAGCCAGCACACAGGGCTAGGCGGGGAGCTGTTTTTT. This chain uses TRBV7-9 with TRBJ2-2; tentative D call: TRBD1 (6 bases). V was shortened by 5 bases and J by 7 bases, with 17 bases between the two germline ends. CDR1 and CDR2 (germline): SEHNR, FQNEAQ (reference sequence). The CDR3 is made up of 15 amino acids.

As DNA, the CDR3 is TGTGCCAGCAGTTTAGGGGGCCTGGTGAATGAGCAGTTCTTC. This translates into CASSLGGLVNEQFF. The chain recombines TRBV27 with TRBJ2-1; the D gene is possibly TRBD1 (6 bases). V was cut by 2 bases and J by 7 bases, with 12 bases left in between. CDR1 MNHEY and CDR2 SMNVEV come from the germline V gene (reference sequence). This CDR3 contains 14 residues.

The chain joins TRBV7-9 to TRBJ2-5, with D tentatively TRBD1 (5 bases). The CDR3 extends over 16 amino acids. Per the germline V gene, CDR1 is SEHNR and CDR2 is FQNEAQ (reference sequence). V was clipped by 5 bases and J by 0 bases, with 16 bases between them. The CDR3 loop is CASSGQRGRYQETQYF. CDR3 nucleotides: TGTGCCAGCAGCGGGCAAAGGGGCAGGTACCAAGAGACCCAGTACTTC. The full variable domain, rest sourced from reference TRBV7-9 and TRBJ2-5, is DTGVSQNPRHKITKRGQNVTFRCDPISEHNRLYWYRQTLGQGPEFLTYFQNEAQLEKSRLLSDRFSAERPKGSFSTLEIQRTEQGDSAMYLCASSGQRGRYQETQYFGPGTRLLVL.

This clone has only a few counts. The chain carries TRBV5-1 and TRBJ2-5; the D call may be TRBD1 or TRBD2 (5 bases each). V was cut by 3 bases and J by 3 bases, with 15 bases left in between. CDR1 SGHRS and CDR2 YFSETQ come from the germline V gene. The CDR3 has 15 amino acids. CDR3 in DNA: TGCGCCAGCAGCTCGGGACCGGCCCCCAAAGAGACCCAGTACTTC. Its translation is CASSSGPAPKETQYF.

The chain combines TRBV29-1 with TRBJ2-2, with D maybe TRBD1 (7 bases). This CDR3 is built from 13 residues. V was cut by 4 bases and J by 5 bases, with 11 bases left in between. Germline loops: CDR1 SQVTM, CDR2 ANQGSEA. CDR3 amino acids: CSVGPGGTGELFF. The CDR3 DNA reads as TGCAGCGTTGGCCCAGGGGGGACCGGGGAGCTGTTTTTT.

The rearrangement links TRBV15 to TRBJ2-5, with D possibly TRBD2 on 5 matching bases. The CDR3 totals 15 residues. Trimming stripped 0 bases from V and 3 bases from J, with 11 bases between. Germline loops: CDR1 LNHNV, CDR2 YYDKDF (reference sequence). The CDR3 bases are TGTGCCACCAGCAGAGATCGAGGGCGTGAAGAGACCCAGTACTTC. It specifies CATSRDRGREETQYF.

The chain links TRBV27 to TRBJ2-3; D might be TRBD2 (5 bases). Deletions cut 0 bases from V and 1 base from J, with 14 bases between. The CDR3 runs to 17 residues. Germline V gives CDR1 MNHEY, CDR2 SMNVEV (reference sequence). The CDR3 region is CASSLSRLSPGTDTQYF. The CDR3, as DNA: TGTGCCAGCAGTTTATCCCGACTATCGCCGGGCACAGATACGCAGTATTTT.

CDR3 protein: CAIRDGAYEQYF. The CDR3 region has the DNA TGTGCCATCCGGGACGGAGCCTACGAGCAGTACTTC. This rearrangement joins TRBV10-3 to TRBJ2-7; perhaps D is TRBD1 or TRBD2 (5 bases each). This CDR3 contains 12 residues. V was pared by 8 bases and J by 2 bases, with 10 bases between. The germline V gene has CDR1 ENHRY and CDR2 SYGVKD.

The rearrangement links TRBV2 to TRBJ1-2; D uncertain. Germline assignment: CDR1 SNHLY and CDR2 FYNNEI. CDR3 size: 13 residues. Trimming cost V 3 bases and J 3 bases, with 8 bases left between them. The CDR3 reads CASSEAADYGYTF. CDR3 DNA sequence: TGTGCCAGCAGTGAGGCGGCGGACTATGGCTACACCTTC. Supplemented by reference TRBV2 and TRBJ1-2, the full variable domain reads EPEVTQTPSHQVTQMGQEVILRCVPISNHLYFYWYRQILGQKVEFLVSFYNNEISEKSEIFDDQFSVERPDGSNFTLKIRSTKLEDSAMYFCASSEAADYGYTFGSGTRLTVV.